This T cell receptor (beta chain) was captured by sequencing in a study of early T cells in non-severe SARS-CoV-2 infection. Molecules of cDNA were individually given unique molecular identifiers that were attached to them. A single record per CDR3 protein comes from TCRdb applying MiXCR to the 5' RACE reads. This sample yields over 55,000 distinct CDR3 sequences, of which around an eighth are seen a single time; 2.9% belongs to the top ten. Study-level results: A preference for anti-spike CD8 responses marked VDJdb matching, which missed private and CD4 specificities.

The CDR3 contains 15 residues. The germline CDR1 and CDR2 sequences are LGHDT and YNNKEL (reference sequence). Unmatched junction bases numbered 11, after V lost 1 base and J lost 14 bases. This clonotype was seen more than once but under ten times. What it binds is not known. This clonotype originated in an adult who was a healthcare worker with PCR-confirmed SARS-CoV-2 infection or an uninfected control (not recorded which). The gene calls are TRBV3-1 and TRBJ2-3; 11 nucleotides line up with TRBD2. Sequencing input: whole blood. The CDR3, as DNA: TGTGCCAGCAGCCAAGCGTTAGCGGGGGGGTTACCTCTGTATTTT. Its translation: CASSQALAGGLPLYF.